Detailed here is one T cell receptor beta chain. What it binds is unknown. This sample was included in a study of CD8 T cell repertoires and HIV-1 epitope variants. The wider study: Tested: three Gag epitope families, Nef HW9 and YT9.

This CDR3 is built from 15 residues. The trim removed 2 bases at V and 4 bases at J, leaving 6 bases unmatched. Germline V lookup: CDR1 SQVTM, CDR2 ANQGSEA. Profiled with immunoSEQ multiplex PCR; TCRdb holds only in-frame clones, not every one. The data contain around 5,100 clones, 50% to 75% of them seen just once; the ten biggest clones take up about 44%. This rearrangement joins TRBV29-1 to TRBJ1-2, with TRBD1 matching 11 bases. The receptor comes from a male donor with HIV. The sequenced material came from cultured CD8+ T cells derived from PBMCs. The chain's CDR3 is CSVESGTGGIYGYTF. The CDR3 bases are TGCAGCGTTGAATCCGGGACAGGGGGGATCTATGGCTACACCTTC.